One sample yielded the 2 T cell receptor beta chains listed below, sequenced in a study of cytomegalovirus exposure and HLA in healthy donors. PCR was performed using 60 Vbeta and 13 Jbeta primers. Profiled with immunoSEQ multiplex PCR; TCRdb holds only in-frame clones, not every one. Among 100,000 to 150,000 clones listed, roughly four fifths were seen once. Sequenced sample: PBMCs. The receptors here all came from a boy under 10 years old in good health and CMV-seronegative.

The gene calls are TRBV9 and TRBJ2-1, with 10 positions matching TRBD2. V lost 6 bases, J lost 15 bases, and 18 bases stayed unmatched. Germline CDR1 and CDR2: SGDLS and YYNGEE. The CDR3 consists of 15 residues. The DNA for the CDR3 is TGTGCCAGCAACCCTACCGGGACTAGCGCCCCGGGGTGGTTCTTC. Encoded protein: CASNPTGTSAPGWFF.

The chain recombines TRBV6-6 with TRBJ1-1; no reliable D call. The CDR3 runs to 15 residues. CDR1 and CDR2 (germline): MNHNY, SVGAGI (reference sequence). The V and J ends lost 5 bases and 2 bases respectively, with 15 bases between them. CDR3 amino acids: CASSPLGGLNTEAFF. DNA of the CDR3: TGTGCCAGCAGTCCGCTTGGCGGGCTCAACACTGAAGCTTTCTTT.